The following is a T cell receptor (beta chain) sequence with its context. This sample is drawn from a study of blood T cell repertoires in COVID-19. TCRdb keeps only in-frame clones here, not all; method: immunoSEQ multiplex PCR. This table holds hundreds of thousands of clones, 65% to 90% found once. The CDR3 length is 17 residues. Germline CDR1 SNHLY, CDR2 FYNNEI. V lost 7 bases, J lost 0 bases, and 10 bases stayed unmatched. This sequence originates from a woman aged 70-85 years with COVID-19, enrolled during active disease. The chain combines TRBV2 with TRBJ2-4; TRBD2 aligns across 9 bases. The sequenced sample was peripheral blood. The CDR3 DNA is TGTGCCAGCAAGACAGCGGGAGGTTCGCTAGCCAAAAACATTCAGTACTTC. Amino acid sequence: CASKTAGGSLAKNIQYF.